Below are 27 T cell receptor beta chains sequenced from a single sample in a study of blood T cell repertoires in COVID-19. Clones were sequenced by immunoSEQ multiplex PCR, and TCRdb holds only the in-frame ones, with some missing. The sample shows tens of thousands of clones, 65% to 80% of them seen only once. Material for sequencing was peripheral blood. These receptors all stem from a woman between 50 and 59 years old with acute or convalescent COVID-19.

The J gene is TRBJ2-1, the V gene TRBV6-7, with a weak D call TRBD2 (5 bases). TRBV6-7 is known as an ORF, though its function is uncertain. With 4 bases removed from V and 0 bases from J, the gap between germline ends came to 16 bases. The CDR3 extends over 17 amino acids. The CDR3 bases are TGTGCCAGCAGTTTTATGGGTTGGAGGATCTCCTACAATGAGCAGTTCTTC. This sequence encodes CASSFMGWRISYNEQFF.

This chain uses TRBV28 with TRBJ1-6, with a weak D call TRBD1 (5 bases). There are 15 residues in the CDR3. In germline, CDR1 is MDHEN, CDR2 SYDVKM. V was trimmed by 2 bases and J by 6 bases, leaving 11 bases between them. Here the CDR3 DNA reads TGTGCCAGCAGTTTAGGGGGGTCTCCTAATTCACCCCTCCACTTT. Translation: CASSLGGSPNSPLHF.

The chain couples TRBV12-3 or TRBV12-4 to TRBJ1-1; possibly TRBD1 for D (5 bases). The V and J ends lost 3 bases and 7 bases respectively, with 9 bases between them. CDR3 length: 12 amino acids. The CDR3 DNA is TGTGCCAGCAGTTTGGGGGGGGGTGAAGCTTTCTTT. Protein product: CASSLGGGEAFF.

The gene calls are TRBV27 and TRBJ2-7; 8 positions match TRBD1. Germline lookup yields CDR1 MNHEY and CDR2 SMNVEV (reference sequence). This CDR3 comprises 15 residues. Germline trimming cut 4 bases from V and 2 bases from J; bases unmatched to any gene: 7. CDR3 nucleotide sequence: TGTGCCAGCAGTTCAGGACAGGGTTTCGCCTACGAGCAGTACTTC. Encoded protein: CASSSGQGFAYEQYF.

CDR3 DNA: TGTGCCACCAGTGATTTTTCCGCGGGGAGCTACAATGAGCAGTTCTTC. Its translation: CATSDFSAGSYNEQFF. V and J are TRBV24-1 and TRBJ2-1, with D maybe TRBD2 (6 bases). The CDR3 covers 16 residues. CDR1 and CDR2 from the germline V gene are KGHDR and SFDVKD. The ends were cut back, 1 base at V and 3 bases at J, with 12 bases in the middle.

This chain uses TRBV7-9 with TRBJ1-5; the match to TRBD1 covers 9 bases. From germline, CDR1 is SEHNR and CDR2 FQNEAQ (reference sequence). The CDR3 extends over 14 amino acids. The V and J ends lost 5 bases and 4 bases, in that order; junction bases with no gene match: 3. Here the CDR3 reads CASSAGTGNQPQHF. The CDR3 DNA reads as TGTGCCAGCAGCGCCGGGACAGGGAATCAGCCCCAGCATTTT.

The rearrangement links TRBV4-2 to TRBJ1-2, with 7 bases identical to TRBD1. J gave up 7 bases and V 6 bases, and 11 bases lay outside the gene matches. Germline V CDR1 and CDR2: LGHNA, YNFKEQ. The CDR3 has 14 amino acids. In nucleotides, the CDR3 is TGTGCCAGCAGTCCCGGGACAGAGGCTATTGGCTACACCTTC. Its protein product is CASSPGTEAIGYTF.

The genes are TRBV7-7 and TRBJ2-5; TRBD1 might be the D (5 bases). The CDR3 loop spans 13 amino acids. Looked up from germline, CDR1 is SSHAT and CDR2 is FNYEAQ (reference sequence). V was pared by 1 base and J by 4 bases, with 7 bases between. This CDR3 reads CASSLVRGETQYF. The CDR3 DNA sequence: TGTGCCAGCAGCTTAGTTAGGGGAGAGACCCAGTACTTC.

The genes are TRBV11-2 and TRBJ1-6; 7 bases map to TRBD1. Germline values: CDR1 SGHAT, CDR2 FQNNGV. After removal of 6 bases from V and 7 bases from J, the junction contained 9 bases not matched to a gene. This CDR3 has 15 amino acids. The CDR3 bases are TGTGCCAGCAGACCCTGGGGACAGAGAAATTCACCCCTCCACTTT. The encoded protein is CASRPWGQRNSPLHF. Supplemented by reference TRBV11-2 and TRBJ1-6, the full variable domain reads EAGVAQSPRYKIIEKRQSVAFWCNPISGHATLYWYQQILGQGPKLLIQFQNNGVVDDSQLPKDRFSAERLKGVDSTLKIQPAKLEDSAVYLCASRPWGQRNSPLHFGNGTRLTVT.

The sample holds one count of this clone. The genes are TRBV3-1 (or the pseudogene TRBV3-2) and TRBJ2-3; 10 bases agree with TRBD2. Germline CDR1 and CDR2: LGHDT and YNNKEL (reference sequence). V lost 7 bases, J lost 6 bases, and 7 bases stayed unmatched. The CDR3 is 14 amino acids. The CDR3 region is CASTLAGGLDTQYF. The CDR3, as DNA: TGTGCCAGCACCTTAGCGGGGGGTCTTGATACGCAGTATTTT.

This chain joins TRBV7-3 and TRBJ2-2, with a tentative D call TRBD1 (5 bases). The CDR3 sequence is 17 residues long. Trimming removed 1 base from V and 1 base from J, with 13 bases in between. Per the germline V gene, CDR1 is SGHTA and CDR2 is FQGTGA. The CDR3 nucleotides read TGTGCCAGCAGCTTAAATGCGGACCAGGGGAACACCGGGGAGCTGTTTTTT. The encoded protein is CASSLNADQGNTGELFF.

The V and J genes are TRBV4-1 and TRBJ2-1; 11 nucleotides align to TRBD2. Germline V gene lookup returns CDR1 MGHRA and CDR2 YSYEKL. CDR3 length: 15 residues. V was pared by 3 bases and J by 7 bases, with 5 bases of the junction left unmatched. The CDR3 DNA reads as TGCGCCAGCAGCCAGAGGACTAGCGGGTTAAATGAGCAGTTCTTC. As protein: CASSQRTSGLNEQFF.

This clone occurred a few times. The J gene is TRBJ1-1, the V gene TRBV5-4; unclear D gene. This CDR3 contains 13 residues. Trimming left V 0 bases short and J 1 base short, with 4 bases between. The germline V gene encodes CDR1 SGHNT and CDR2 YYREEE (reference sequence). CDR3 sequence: CASSLDRNTEAFF. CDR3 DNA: TGTGCCAGCAGCTTGGACAGGAACACTGAAGCTTTCTTT.

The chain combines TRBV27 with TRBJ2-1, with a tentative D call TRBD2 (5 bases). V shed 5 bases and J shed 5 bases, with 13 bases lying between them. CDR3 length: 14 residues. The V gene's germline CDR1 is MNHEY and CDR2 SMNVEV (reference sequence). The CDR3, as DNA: TGTGCCAGCAGTCCCGGGGTCAGACACAATGAGCAGTTCTTC. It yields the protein CASSPGVRHNEQFF.

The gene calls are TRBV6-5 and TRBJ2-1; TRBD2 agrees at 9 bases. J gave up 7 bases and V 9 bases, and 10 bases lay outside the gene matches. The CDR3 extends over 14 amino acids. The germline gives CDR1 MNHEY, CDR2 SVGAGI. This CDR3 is CARTSGGQGNEQFF. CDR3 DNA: TGTGCCAGGACTAGCGGAGGGCAGGGGAATGAGCAGTTCTTC.

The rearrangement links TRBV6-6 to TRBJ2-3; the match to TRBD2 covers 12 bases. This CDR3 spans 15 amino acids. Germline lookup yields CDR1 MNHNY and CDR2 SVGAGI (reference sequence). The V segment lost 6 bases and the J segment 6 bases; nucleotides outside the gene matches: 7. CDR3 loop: CASRTSGGRGDTQYF. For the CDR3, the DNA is TGTGCCAGCAGAACTAGCGGGGGGCGCGGGGATACGCAGTATTTT.

CDR3 DNA sequence: TGTGCCAGCAGCTTGGCTTCGGACACCGGGGAGCTGTTTTTT. Encoded protein: CASSLASDTGELFF. This chain uses TRBV5-5 with TRBJ2-2; no reliable D call. The V end was cut by 0 bases, the J end by 3 bases, with 6 bases between. The CDR3 runs 14 residues. Germline V CDR1 and CDR2: SGHKS, YYEKEE (reference sequence).

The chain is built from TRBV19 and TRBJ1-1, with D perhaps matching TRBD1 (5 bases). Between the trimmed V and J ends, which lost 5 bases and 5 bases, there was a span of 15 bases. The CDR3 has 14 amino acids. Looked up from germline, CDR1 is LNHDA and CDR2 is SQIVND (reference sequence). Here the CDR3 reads CASSDVGGGTEAFF. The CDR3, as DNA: TGTGCCAGTAGTGATGTTGGGGGAGGGACTGAAGCTTTCTTT. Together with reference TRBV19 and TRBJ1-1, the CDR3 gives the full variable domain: DGGITQSPKYLFRKEGQNVTLSCEQNLNHDAMYWYRQDPGQGLRLIYYSQIVNDFQKGDIAEGYSVSREKKESFPLTVTSAQKNPTAFYLCASSDVGGGTEAFFGQGTRLTVV.

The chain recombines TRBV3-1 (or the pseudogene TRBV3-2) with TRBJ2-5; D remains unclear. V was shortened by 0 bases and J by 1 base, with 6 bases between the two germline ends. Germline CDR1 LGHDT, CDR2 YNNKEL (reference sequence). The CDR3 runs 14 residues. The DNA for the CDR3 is TGTGCCAGCAGCCAAGATCACTTCCAAGAGACCCAGTACTTC. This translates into CASSQDHFQETQYF.

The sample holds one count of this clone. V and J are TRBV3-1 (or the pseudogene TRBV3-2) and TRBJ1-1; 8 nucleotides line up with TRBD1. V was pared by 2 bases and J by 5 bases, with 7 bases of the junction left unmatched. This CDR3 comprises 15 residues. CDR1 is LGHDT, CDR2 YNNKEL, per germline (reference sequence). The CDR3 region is CASSQILTGETEAFF. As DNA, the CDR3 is TGTGCCAGCAGCCAAATCCTGACAGGGGAGACTGAAGCTTTCTTT.

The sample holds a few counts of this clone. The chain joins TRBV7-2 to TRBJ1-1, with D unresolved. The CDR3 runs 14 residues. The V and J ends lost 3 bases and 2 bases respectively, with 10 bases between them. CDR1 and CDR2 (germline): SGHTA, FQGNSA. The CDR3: CASSLTTYNTEAFF. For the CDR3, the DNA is TGTGCCAGCAGCTTGACAACCTATAACACTGAAGCTTTCTTT.

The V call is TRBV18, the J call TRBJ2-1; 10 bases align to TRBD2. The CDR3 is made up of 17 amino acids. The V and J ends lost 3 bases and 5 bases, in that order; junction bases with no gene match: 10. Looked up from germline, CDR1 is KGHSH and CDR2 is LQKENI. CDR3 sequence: CASSPSSSGSFDNEQFF. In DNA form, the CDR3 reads TGTGCCAGCTCACCTTCTTCTAGCGGGAGTTTCGACAATGAGCAGTTCTTC. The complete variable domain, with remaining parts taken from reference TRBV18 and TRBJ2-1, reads NAGVMQNPRHLVRRRGQEARLRCSPMKGHSHVYWYRQLPEEGLKFMVYLQKENIIDESGMPKERFSAEFPKEGPSILRIQQVVRGDSAAYFCASSPSSSGSFDNEQFFGPGTRLTVL.

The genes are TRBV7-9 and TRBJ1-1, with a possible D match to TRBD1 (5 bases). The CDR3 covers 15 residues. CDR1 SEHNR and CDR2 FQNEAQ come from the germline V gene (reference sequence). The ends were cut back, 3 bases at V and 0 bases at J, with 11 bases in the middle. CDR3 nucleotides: TGTGCCAGCAGCTTGGGGGACTTTATGAACACTGAAGCTTTCTTT. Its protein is CASSLGDFMNTEAFF.

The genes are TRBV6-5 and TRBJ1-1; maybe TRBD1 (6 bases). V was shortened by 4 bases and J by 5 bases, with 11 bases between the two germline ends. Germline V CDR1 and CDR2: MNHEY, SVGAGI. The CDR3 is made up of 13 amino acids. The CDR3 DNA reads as TGTGCCAGCAGTTTACAGGGTAGAACTGAAGCTTTCTTT. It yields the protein CASSLQGRTEAFF.

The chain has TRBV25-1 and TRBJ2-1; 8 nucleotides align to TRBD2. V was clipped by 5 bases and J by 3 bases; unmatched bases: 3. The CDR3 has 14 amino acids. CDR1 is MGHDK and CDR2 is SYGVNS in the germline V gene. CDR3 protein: CASSLAGYYNEQFF. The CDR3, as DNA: TGTGCCAGCAGTTTAGCGGGGTACTACAATGAGCAGTTCTTC.

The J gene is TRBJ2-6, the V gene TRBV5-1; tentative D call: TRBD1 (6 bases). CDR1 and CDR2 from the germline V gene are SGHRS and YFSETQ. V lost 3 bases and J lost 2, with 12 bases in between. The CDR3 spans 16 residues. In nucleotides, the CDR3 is TGCGCCAGCAGCTCCTACCCAGGGGCTGGGGCCAACGTCCTGACTTTC. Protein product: CASSSYPGAGANVLTF.

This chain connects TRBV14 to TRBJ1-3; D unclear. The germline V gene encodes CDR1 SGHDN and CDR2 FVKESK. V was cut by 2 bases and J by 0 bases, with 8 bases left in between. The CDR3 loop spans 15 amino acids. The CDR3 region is CASSQTPYSGNTIYF. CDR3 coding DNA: TGTGCCAGCAGCCAAACACCTTACTCTGGAAACACCATATATTTT.